One sample yielded the 28 T cell receptor beta chains listed below, sequenced in a study of memory CD4+ T cells and cytomegalovirus serostatus. Single viable CD3+CD4+CD8-CD45RO+ cells were sorted as the memory CD4+ T cells. Repertoires were generated with immunoSEQ multiplex PCR, while TCRdb's copy carries only in-frame clones and drops some. The data show 45,000 to 55,000 clones, around 78% seen once. The material sequenced was memory CD4+ T cells from blood. These receptors originate from an adult in good health and CMV-seronegative.

The gene calls are TRBV7-9 and TRBJ2-7, with 8 bases matching TRBD2. V lost 5 bases to trimming and J lost 5 bases; unmatched junction nucleotides: 11. CDR3 size: 15 residues. The germline CDR1 and CDR2 sequences are SEHNR and FQNEAQ (reference sequence). The CDR3 reads CASSIGKAGENEQYF. In nucleotides, the CDR3 is TGTGCCAGCAGCATAGGTAAAGCGGGAGAGAACGAGCAGTACTTC.

The rearrangement joins TRBV10-1 to TRBJ2-7; TRBD2 matches at 14 bases. Germline V CDR1 and CDR2: WNHNN, SYGVQD (reference sequence). The CDR3 is 15 residues long. V trimming: 2 bases; J trimming: 4 bases; junction bases outside the gene matches: 1. The CDR3 sequence: CASSEGTSGSYEQYF. As DNA, the CDR3 is TGCGCCAGCAGTGAGGGGACTAGCGGGAGTTACGAGCAGTACTTC.

The gene calls are TRBV10-2 and TRBJ2-2, with 7 bases fitting TRBD2. Germline V lookup: CDR1 WSHSY, CDR2 SAAADI. This CDR3 is 12 amino acids long. V was clipped by 11 bases and J by 3 bases; unmatched bases: 3. The CDR3 DNA sequence: TGCGCCGGGGGGGACTACACCGGGGAGCTGTTTTTT. Translating gives CAGGDYTGELFF.

This clone was observed a single time. The chain has TRBV28 and TRBJ2-7; TRBD2 matches at 12 bases. V lost 10 bases to trimming and J lost 4 bases; unmatched junction nucleotides: 8. CDR3 length: 14 amino acids. CDR1 and CDR2 from the germline V gene are MDHEN and SYDVKM. Here the CDR3 DNA reads TGTGCCACCGCGACTAGCGGGAGTTTGTACGAGCAGTACTTC. It yields the protein CATATSGSLYEQYF.

The chain is built from TRBV5-4 and TRBJ2-7; 7 positions agree with TRBD1. CDR1 SGHNT and CDR2 YYREEE come from the germline V gene (reference sequence). Trimming took 3 bases from V and 3 from J; bases not matched to a gene: 3. This CDR3 is built from 13 residues. The CDR3 DNA follows: TGTGCCAGCAGCTCCACAGGGGTCTACGAGCAGTACTTC. It specifies CASSSTGVYEQYF.

This clone was seen only a few times. J is TRBJ1-2 and V is TRBV28; 8 positions match TRBD1. The CDR3 contains 15 residues. Germline CDR1 and CDR2: MDHEN and SYDVKM. V lost 7 bases to trimming and J lost 4 bases; unmatched junction nucleotides: 11. The CDR3 bases are TGTGCCAGCACCATCCCGACAGGGGTTCCCTATGGCTACACCTTC. This gives the protein CASTIPTGVPYGYTF.

The chain couples TRBV7-9 to TRBJ2-1; TRBD2 agrees at 13 bases. The trim removed 5 bases at V and 14 bases at J, leaving 9 bases unmatched. This CDR3 is 14 amino acids long. Germline V gene sequence: CDR1 SEHNR, CDR2 FQNEAQ (reference sequence). The DNA for the CDR3 is TGTGCCAGCAGCCGGACTAGCGGGAGCGAGTCAAAGTTCTTC. Protein sequence: CASSRTSGSESKFF.

In its sample, this clone was seen a few times. The rearrangement joins TRBV2 to TRBJ1-4; no definite D call. Germline V gene sequence: CDR1 SNHLY, CDR2 FYNNEI. There are 10 residues in the CDR3. V was pared by 6 bases and J by 7 bases, with 3 bases between. CDR3 amino acids: CASRVEKLFF. For the CDR3, the DNA is TGTGCCAGCAGGGTTGAAAAACTGTTTTTT.

The chain couples TRBV9 to TRBJ2-1; 7 bases are a match to TRBD2. The CDR3 consists of 13 residues. Trimming at V came to 0 bases and at J to 10 bases, leaving 4 bases not matched to a gene. The germline V gene has CDR1 SGDLS and CDR2 YYNGEE. CDR3 protein: CASSVGGEGEQFF. CDR3 nucleotides: TGTGCCAGCAGCGTAGGTGGGGAGGGGGAGCAGTTCTTC.

The gene calls are TRBV27 and TRBJ2-6, with 8 bases identical to TRBD2. This CDR3 region has 16 residues. V shed 5 bases and J 4 bases; nucleotides not matched to a gene: 7. Germline-derived CDR1 and CDR2 are MNHEY and SMNVEV (reference sequence). CDR3 nucleotides: TGTGCCAGCAGTAGGGCGGGAGGATCAGGGGCCAACGTCCTGACTTTC. Translation: CASSRAGGSGANVLTF.

This clone was seen once. The chain has TRBV6-6 and TRBJ2-6, with D unresolved. CDR1 is MNHNY and CDR2 is SVGAGI in the germline V gene (reference sequence). The CDR3 has 15 residues. Trimming shortened V by 2 bases and J by 3 bases, and 8 bases separated the two germline ends. CDR3 nucleotide sequence: TGTGCCAGCAGTTACGTCGGCAGTGGGGCCAACGTCCTGACTTTC. Protein sequence: CASSYVGSGANVLTF.

The J gene is TRBJ2-2, the V gene TRBV28, with 7 bases fitting TRBD1. The CDR3 totals 15 residues. Germline-derived CDR1 and CDR2 are MDHEN and SYDVKM. The ends lost 6 bases at V and 7 bases at J; junction bases unmatched: 11. CDR3 in DNA: TGTGCCAGCAGCTCTTTACAGGGGAAGAACGGGGAGCTGTTTTTT. The encoded protein is CASSSLQGKNGELFF.

A few counts support this clone. The CDR3 region has the DNA TGTGCCAGCGGGGGGCGTCGGTACGAGCAGTACTTC. Its translation is CASGGRRYEQYF. The rearrangement joins TRBV6-6 to TRBJ2-7; D tentatively reads TRBD1 or TRBD2 (6 bases each). The V end lost 8 bases, the J end lost 4 bases, and 12 bases lay between the germline ends. This CDR3 is built from 12 residues. Germline V gene sequence: CDR1 MNHNY, CDR2 SVGAGI (reference sequence).

The gene calls are TRBV18 and TRBJ1-4, with 11 bases fitting TRBD1. V shed 3 bases, J shed 7 bases, and the junction held 4 bases outside the gene matches. The length of the CDR3 is 15 residues. CDR1 and CDR2 (germline): KGHSH, LQKENI. The CDR3 spells CASSPRTGGVEKLFF. CDR3 nucleotide sequence: TGTGCCAGCTCACCGAGGACAGGGGGCGTTGAAAAACTGTTTTTT.

J is TRBJ2-5 and V is TRBV10-3, with D tentatively TRBD1 (6 bases). The J call is in doubt because the DNA end fits TRBJ2-7 better. Germline V CDR1 and CDR2: ENHRY, SYGVKD. This CDR3 has 12 amino acids. CDR3 region: CAILDRNYEQYF. The CDR3 DNA sequence: TGTGCCATCCTGGACAGAAACTACGAGCAGTACTTC.

This chain uses TRBV28 with TRBJ1-1; D remains unclear. V gave up 9 bases and J gave up 2 bases, with 13 bases separating them. The germline V gene encodes CDR1 MDHEN and CDR2 SYDVKM. The CDR3 consists of 13 residues. CDR3 nucleotide sequence: TGTGCCAGTACTATACAAACCAACACTGAAGCTTTCTTT. Its protein product is CASTIQTNTEAFF. The variable domain in full, completed from reference TRBV28 and TRBJ1-1, reads DVKVTQSSRYLVKRTGEKVFLECVQDMDHENMFWYRQDPGLGLRLIYFSYDVKMKEKGDIPEGYSVSREKKERFSLILESASTNQTSMYLCASTIQTNTEAFFGQGTRLTVV.

This clone occurred once. This sequence joins TRBV6-5 and TRBJ1-5; tentatively, D is TRBD1 (5 bases). V dropped 5 bases and J dropped 4 bases, with 15 bases sitting between them. This CDR3 is built from 15 residues. Per germline, CDR1 MNHEY and CDR2 SVGAGI. The CDR3 reads CASSPSQGLNQPQHF. For the CDR3, the DNA is TGTGCCAGCAGTCCCTCTCAGGGACTTAATCAGCCCCAGCATTTT.

The chain is built from TRBV27 and TRBJ1-6; 8 bases are a match to TRBD1. This CDR3 region has 16 residues. V lost 11 bases and J lost 1; bases outside the gene matches: 10. CDR1 is MNHEY, CDR2 SMNVEV, per germline (reference sequence). CDR3 DNA sequence: TGTGCCGTACGACCAGGGGGCTTTTCCTATAATTCACCCCTCCACTTT. Translated, it gives CAVRPGGFSYNSPLHF.

The rearrangement uses TRBV27 and TRBJ1-1; D gene unclear. Germline V gives CDR1 MNHEY, CDR2 SMNVEV (reference sequence). This CDR3 region has 15 residues. V lost 2 bases and J lost 1, with 11 bases in between. CDR3 sequence reads: CASSLNTRQNTEAFF. The DNA of the CDR3 is TGTGCCAGCAGTTTAAACACACGGCAGAACACTGAAGCTTTCTTT.

The gene calls are TRBV28 and TRBJ2-3; no clear D. From germline, CDR1 is MDHEN and CDR2 SYDVKM. The CDR3 extends over 12 amino acids. V was cut by 4 bases and J by 2 bases, with 4 bases left in between. The CDR3, as DNA: TGTGCCAGCAGTTCCACCACAGATACGCAGTATTTT. Protein product: CASSSTTDTQYF.

This clone was observed a handful of times. This chain joins TRBV18 and TRBJ1-3; perhaps TRBD1 as D (6 bases). Germline lookup yields CDR1 KGHSH and CDR2 LQKENI. The CDR3 loop spans 14 amino acids. Trimming shortened V by 6 bases and J by 2 bases, and 11 bases separated the two germline ends. CDR3: CASSEQGAGNTIYF. The CDR3 bases are TGTGCCAGCTCGGAACAGGGTGCTGGAAACACCATATATTTT.

CDR3 coding DNA: TGTGCCAGCAGCTTAGGGGTCATTACATCGCAGTACTTC. As protein: CASSLGVITSQYF. This rearrangement joins TRBV7-9 to TRBJ2-7; D is ambiguous. CDR1 and CDR2 (germline): SEHNR, FQNEAQ (reference sequence). There are 13 residues in the CDR3. Deletions cut 1 base from V and 9 bases from J, with 13 bases between. Full variable domain (missing parts from reference TRBV7-9 and TRBJ2-7): DTGVSQNPRHKITKRGQNVTFRCDPISEHNRLYWYRQTLGQGPEFLTYFQNEAQLEKSRLLSDRFSAERPKGSFSTLEIQRTEQGDSAMYLCASSLGVITSQYFGPGTRLTVT.

This chain uses TRBV25-1 with TRBJ1-4; D perhaps matches TRBD1 (6 bases). The V gene's germline CDR1 is MGHDK and CDR2 SYGVNS. This CDR3 has 15 amino acids. Between the trimmed V and J ends, which lost 5 bases and 7 bases, there was a span of 17 bases. This CDR3 reads CASSFGDTKGEKLFF. CDR3 in DNA: TGTGCCAGCAGTTTCGGGGACACAAAAGGTGAAAAACTGTTTTTT.

The chain links TRBV30 to TRBJ2-7; D might be TRBD1 (5 bases). This CDR3 comprises 11 residues. CDR1 is GTSNPN, CDR2 SVGIG, per germline (reference sequence). Trimming pared 2 bases from V and 4 bases from J, leaving 6 bases between. CDR3 protein: CAWSRQYEQYF. The CDR3 region has the DNA TGTGCCTGGAGTAGACAGTACGAGCAGTACTTC. Filled out from reference TRBV30 and TRBJ2-7, the complete variable domain reads SQTIHQWPATLVQPVGSPLSLECTVEGTSNPNLYWYRQAAGRGLQLLFYSVGIGQISSEVPQNLSASRPQDRQFILSSKKLLLSDSGFYLCAWSRQYEQYFGPGTRLTVT.

V is TRBV7-3 and J is TRBJ2-4; TRBD2 matches 11 bases. V lost 1 base and J lost 6; bases outside the gene matches: 5. The CDR3 is made up of 16 amino acids. CDR1 and CDR2 (germline): SGHTA, FQGTGA. In DNA form, the CDR3 reads TGTGCCAGCAGCTTAAACCCGGGACTAGCGGCAAACATTCAGTACTTC. Residues: CASSLNPGLAANIQYF. The full variable domain, completed using reference TRBV7-3 and TRBJ2-4, is GAGVSQTPSNKVTEKGKYVELRCDPISGHTALYWYRQSLGQGPEFLIYFQGTGAADDSGLPNDRFFAVRPEGSVSTLKIQRTERGDSAVYLCASSLNPGLAANIQYFGAGTRLSVL.

The gene calls are TRBV7-6 and TRBJ2-7, with D possibly being TRBD2 (6 bases). This CDR3 contains 15 residues. Germline V gene lookup returns CDR1 SGHVS and CDR2 FNYEAQ. Trimming left V 4 bases short and J 6 bases short, with 19 bases between. CDR3 bases: TGTGCCAGCAGCTCCACGGTGGGTGCGGGGACCGAGCAGTACTTC. It codes for CASSSTVGAGTEQYF.

As DNA, the CDR3 is TGTGCCAGCAGCTTCGGCAGGAATCAGCCCCAGCATTTT. It encodes CASSFGRNQPQHF. V and J are TRBV7-2 and TRBJ1-5; D uncertain. V shed 3 bases and J shed 4 bases, with 7 bases lying between them. This CDR3 comprises 13 residues. The V gene's germline CDR1 is SGHTA and CDR2 FQGNSA.

The chain combines TRBV18 with TRBJ2-1, with D perhaps matching TRBD2 (5 bases). The V and J ends lost 6 bases and 5 bases respectively, with 17 bases between them. CDR1 and CDR2 (germline): KGHSH, LQKENI. The CDR3 contains 15 residues. For the CDR3, the DNA is TGTGCCAGCTCCCCGGGGTGGGGTCGAGACAATGAGCAGTTCTTC. Amino acids: CASSPGWGRDNEQFF.